This T cell receptor (beta chain) originates from a study of blood T cell repertoires in COVID-19. Study in general: PBMCs, B-cell-depleted T cells, or T cells were the source of the cDNA or gDNA that made up the material.

Libraries were prepared by immunoSEQ multiplex PCR; TCRdb keeps only in-frame clonotypes and omits some of them. The repertoire consists of around 310,000 clones, with nearly 90% occurring once and the leading ten covering around 0.96%. Trimming took off 2 bases at V and 2 bases at J, with 12 bases between the two ends. The CDR3 is made up of 15 amino acids. Germline CDR1 and CDR2: SGHTA and FQGNSA. The V call is TRBV7-2, the J call TRBJ1-2; D uncertain. The receptor was derived from a woman in her 40s with COVID-19, enrolled during active disease. Sequenced: peripheral blood. The CDR3 coding sequence is TGTGCCAGCAGCTTACAAAGCCAAGCGAACTATGGCTACACCTTC. Encoded protein: CASSLQSQANYGYTF.